This TCR beta chain is drawn from a study of T cells in narcolepsy. Study results and limitations: Blood of same and different patients, but not healthy controls, reportedly held recurring autoreactive clonotypes. Same-patient CSF and blood CD4+ T cell clonotypes included HCRT-specific and TRIB2-specific autoreactive ones.

Using immunoSEQ multiplex PCR, the repertoire was profiled, and TCRdb retains in-frame clones only, with some absent. The profile shows about 25,000 clones, approximately 83% of them singletons. This CDR3 has 13 amino acids. Trimming stripped 0 bases from V and 10 bases from J, with 12 bases between. The germline V gene has CDR1 SGHRS and CDR2 YFSETQ. Worth noting for this clone: The antigen remains undetermined.

The sample consisted of CD45RA- memory CD4+ T cells from PBMCs. The clonotype was recovered from a human donor with narcolepsy. The rearrangement links TRBV5-1 to TRBJ2-3; D is ambiguous. In nucleotides, the CDR3 is TGCGCCAGCAGCTTGGAAGCCGCCCCAGCGCAGTATTTT. It is translated as CASSLEAAPAQYF.